These 18 T cell receptor beta chains share one sample of origin, sequenced in a study of cytomegalovirus exposure and HLA in healthy donors. The PCR ran on 60 Vbeta and 13 Jbeta primers. Only in-frame clones appear in the TCRdb table, and some are missing; sequencing was by immunoSEQ multiplex PCR. The data contain roughly 190,000 clones, approximately 85% of them singletons. Sequences were obtained from PBMCs. The receptor source for this set is a man aged 18 to 29 in good health and CMV-seronegative.

The chain employs TRBV10-2 and TRBJ2-2; a possible D gene is TRBD1 (6 bases). Germline CDR1 reads WSHSY; CDR2 reads SAAADI. The CDR3 contains 14 residues. V lost 3 bases and J lost 4, with 9 bases in between. The CDR3 nucleotides are TGCGCCAGCAGTGAATGGGGGCTCACCGGGGAGCTGTTTTTT. This sequence encodes CASSEWGLTGELFF.

In this sample, this clone turned up once. V usage is TRBV29-1 and J usage is TRBJ2-1; 9 positions agree with TRBD1. Germline V lookup: CDR1 SQVTM, CDR2 ANQGSEA. V dropped 6 bases and J dropped 3; count of bases not matched to a gene: 0. The CDR3 contains 12 residues. This CDR3 is CSVGQGYNEQFF. Here the CDR3 DNA reads TGCAGCGTGGGACAGGGCTACAATGAGCAGTTCTTC.

V usage is TRBV6-5 and J usage is TRBJ1-1, with TRBD1 as a possible D gene (5 bases). The CDR3 is 15 amino acids. Germline loops: CDR1 MNHEY, CDR2 SVGAGI. Trimming cost V 7 bases and J 3 bases, with 18 bases left between them. For the CDR3, the DNA is TGTGCCAGCACCTTGCGGAGGCGGGGGGACACTGAAGCTTTCTTT. It translates to CASTLRRRGDTEAFF.

This chain uses TRBV4-3 with TRBJ1-2, with TRBD1 matching over 9 bases. CDR1 is LGHNA and CDR2 is YSLEER in the germline V gene. CDR3 length: 16 residues. The trim removed 0 bases at V and 8 bases at J, leaving 10 bases unmatched. As DNA, the CDR3 is TGCGCCAGCAGCCAAGATCGCGGGACAGGGACTGGCGGCTACACCTTC. Translated, it gives CASSQDRGTGTGGYTF.

The chain recombines TRBV7-2 with TRBJ1-4; 7 nucleotides agree with TRBD1. The germline CDR1 and CDR2 sequences are SGHTA and FQGNSA. V was clipped by 1 base and J by 8 bases; unmatched bases: 13. The CDR3 runs 17 residues. The CDR3 region has the DNA TGTGCCAGCAGCTTAGATATACGACAGGGAAGCCGAGAAAAACTGTTTTTT. Translating gives CASSLDIRQGSREKLFF. Supplemented by reference TRBV7-2 and TRBJ1-4, the full variable domain reads GAGVSQSPSNKVTEKGKDVELRCDPISGHTALYWYRQSLGQGLEFLIYFQGNSAPDKSGLPSDRFSAERTGGSVSTLTIQRTQQEDSAVYLCASSLDIRQGSREKLFFGSGTQLSVL.

CDR3 loop: CASTFGQENSPLHF. DNA of the CDR3: TGCGCCAGCACCTTCGGACAGGAGAATTCACCCCTCCACTTT. The rearrangement links TRBV5-1 to TRBJ1-6; 7 bases map to TRBD1. The CDR3 runs to 14 residues. Germline V CDR1 and CDR2: SGHRS, YFSETQ. Losses at the gene ends were 6 bases for V and 7 bases for J; bases not matched to a gene: 7.

V and J are TRBV18 and TRBJ2-6; D remains ambiguous. Trimming stripped 6 bases from V and 5 bases from J, with 8 bases between. The germline V gene has CDR1 KGHSH and CDR2 LQKENI. CDR3 length equals 13 residues. CDR3 nucleotides: TGTGCCAGCTCTCCCGCTAGGGCCAACGTCCTGACTTTC. This gives the protein CASSPARANVLTF.

This clone came up once. The chain has TRBV5-1 and TRBJ2-5, with D unresolved. Germline CDR1 is SGHRS and CDR2 is YFSETQ. The CDR3 spans 14 residues. With 0 bases removed from V and 0 bases from J, the gap between germline ends came to 6 bases. The CDR3 DNA reads TGCGCCAGCAGCTTGGAGCTTGACCAAGAGACCCAGTACTTC. Its translation: CASSLELDQETQYF.

This clone occurred once. The chain is built from TRBV25-1 and TRBJ2-1; TRBD2 aligns across 9 bases. The CDR3 consists of 14 residues. V lost 6 bases, J lost 3 bases, and 3 bases stayed unmatched. Germline CDR1 reads MGHDK; CDR2 reads SYGVNS. CDR3 nucleotides: TGTGCCAGCAGAGCGGGAGGTCGCTACAATGAGCAGTTCTTC. As protein: CASRAGGRYNEQFF.

Concerning this clone itself: Other DNA sequences in this specimen translate into the identical CDR3. The V call is TRBV9, the J call TRBJ2-1; 7 nucleotides align to TRBD2. The CDR3 consists of 15 residues. Germline V gene data show CDR1 as SGDLS and CDR2 as YYNGEE. V gave up 0 bases and J gave up 0 bases; unmatched junction bases: 0. The CDR3 DNA reads as TGTGCCAGCAGCGTAGGGGGGGGCTCCTACAATGAGCAGTTCTTC. Encoded protein: CASSVGGGSYNEQFF.

The chain combines TRBV9 with TRBJ1-1; no reliable D call. Germline CDR1 is SGDLS and CDR2 is YYNGEE. This CDR3 has 15 amino acids. V was trimmed by 3 bases and J by 6 bases, leaving 18 bases between them. CDR3 DNA sequence: TGTGCCAGCAGCGCGCGACTAGTTGAAGGATCTGAAGCTTTCTTT. Residues: CASSARLVEGSEAFF.

Notes on this clone: Relative to the germline gene, one junction end is altered; a read error may explain this. This chain joins TRBV4-2 and TRBJ2-1, with 10 bases lining up with TRBD2. The CDR3 is 18 amino acids. The germline gives CDR1 LGHNA, CDR2 YNFKEQ. The CDR3 DNA reads as TGTGCCAGCAGCAAAGAGGGTAGCGGGAGGAGTTCCTACAATGAGCAGTTCTTC. Protein: CASSKEGSGRSSYNEQFF.

The chain uses TRBV7-2 and TRBJ2-7; 9 nucleotides match TRBD2. This CDR3 is built from 15 residues. V shed 4 bases and J 1 base; nucleotides not matched to a gene: 5. Germline V gene sequence: CDR1 SGHTA, CDR2 FQGNSA. The chain's CDR3 is CASSWREGPSYEQYF. The CDR3 coding sequence is TGTGCCAGCAGCTGGCGGGAGGGCCCTTCCTACGAGCAGTACTTC.

This rearrangement joins TRBV13 to TRBJ2-4; 10 bases fit TRBD1. Unmatched junction bases numbered 16, after V lost 5 bases and J lost 3 bases. This CDR3 has 19 amino acids. Germline-derived CDR1 and CDR2 are PRHDT and FYEKMQ (reference sequence). CDR3 loop: CASSDLAGTGVLGKNIQYF. As DNA, the CDR3 is TGTGCCAGCAGCGACTTGGCCGGGACAGGGGTGTTGGGCAAAAACATTCAGTACTTC.

This chain uses TRBV10-3 with TRBJ1-1; D is unresolved. V was cut by 2 bases and J by 2 bases, with 15 bases left in between. This CDR3 contains 16 residues. Germline V CDR1 and CDR2: ENHRY, SYGVKD. CDR3 amino acids: CAISEVMAGQNTEAFF. CDR3 DNA sequence: TGTGCCATCAGTGAGGTTATGGCAGGCCAAAACACTGAAGCTTTCTTT.

The chain joins TRBV19 to TRBJ1-5, with D possibly being TRBD1 (6 bases). V dropped 1 base and J dropped 0 bases, with 7 bases sitting between them. Germline CDR1 reads LNHDA; CDR2 reads SQIVND (reference sequence). The CDR3 extends over 15 amino acids. The CDR3 loop is CASSIGTASNQPQHF. The CDR3 coding sequence is TGTGCCAGTAGTATAGGGACAGCTAGCAATCAGCCCCAGCATTTT.

CDR3 nucleotides: TGTGCCAGCAGTGATCCCGGGAGCTCCTACGAGCAGTACTTC. It codes for CASSDPGSSYEQYF. This rearrangement joins TRBV6-1 to TRBJ2-7; possibly TRBD2 for D (6 bases). Looked up from germline, CDR1 is MNHNS and CDR2 is SASEGT. The length of the CDR3 is 14 residues. V gave up 3 bases and J gave up 0 bases, with 9 bases separating them.

The chain is built from TRBV7-6 and TRBJ2-3; the match to TRBD2 covers 12 bases. The CDR3 has 20 amino acids. Looked up from germline, CDR1 is SGHVS and CDR2 is FNYEAQ. Trimming cost V 4 bases and J 1 base; bases outside gene matches: 15. The CDR3 bases are TGTGCCAGCAGCTCTACCCTACCCACTAGCGGGAGGTTAGGCACAGATACGCAGTATTTT. It codes for CASSSTLPTSGRLGTDTQYF.